This T cell receptor (beta chain) emerged from a study of STAT5B mutations in CD4+ large granular lymphocyte leukemia. Trimming cost V 1 base and J 5 bases, with 7 bases left between them. This CDR3 is built from 13 residues. The germline gives CDR1 SGDLS, CDR2 YYNGEE. TCRdb keeps only in-frame clones here, not all; method: immunoSEQ multiplex PCR. The data show under 30,000 clones, approximately 75% seen once. This TCR was sampled from a human donor in good health. The gene calls are TRBV9 and TRBJ2-4; weak D call: TRBD2 (5 bases). The source material was CD4+ T cells from blood buffy coats. CDR3 region: CASSVTGENIQYF. As DNA, the CDR3 is TGTGCCAGCAGCGTAACCGGGGAAAACATTCAGTACTTC.